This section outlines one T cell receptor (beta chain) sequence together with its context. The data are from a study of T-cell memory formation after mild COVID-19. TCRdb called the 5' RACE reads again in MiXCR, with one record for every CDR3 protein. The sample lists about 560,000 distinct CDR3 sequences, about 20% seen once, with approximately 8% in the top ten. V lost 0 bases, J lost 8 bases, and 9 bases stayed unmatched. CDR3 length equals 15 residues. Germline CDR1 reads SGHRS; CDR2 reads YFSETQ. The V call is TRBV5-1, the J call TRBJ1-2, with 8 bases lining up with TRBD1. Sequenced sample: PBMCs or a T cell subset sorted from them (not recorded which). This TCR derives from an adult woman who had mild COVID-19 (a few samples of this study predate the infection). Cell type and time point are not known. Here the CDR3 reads CASSLEDRELDGYTF. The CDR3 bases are TGCGCCAGCAGCTTGGAGGACAGGGAGCTGGACGGCTACACCTTC.